Included here is one T cell receptor beta chain sequence, with context. The sample originates from a study of OX40 agonist ivuxolimab in advanced cancers. Germline V gene lookup returns CDR1 SGHKS and CDR2 YYEKEE (reference sequence). The J segment lost 1 base and the V segment lost 0 bases, leaving 5 bases of the junction unmatched. CDR3 size: 17 residues. Clones were read by immunoSEQ multiplex PCR, and TCRdb kept only the in-frame ones, dropping some. This table holds roughly 75,000 clones, 85% to 90% found once. The sequencing here drew on CD4+ or CD8+ T cells sorted from blood, taken in a trial of the OX40 agonist ivuxolimab. This rearrangement joins TRBV5-5 to TRBJ2-1; 9 nucleotides align to TRBD2. The clonotype was recovered from an adult with an advanced solid tumor such as melanoma, head and neck, liver or kidney cancer. The CDR3 loop is CASSLVSREGSYNEQFF. CDR3 nucleotides: TGTGCCAGCAGCTTGGTTTCGCGGGAGGGTTCCTACAATGAGCAGTTCTTC.